These T cell receptor beta chains were read from a single sample in a study of PD-1 blockade in mismatch repair-deficient tumors. Some clones are missing from TCRdb's copy, which holds only in-frame ones; the method was immunoSEQ multiplex PCR. Of some 40,000 clones listed, approximately 83% are singletons. Sequencing was performed on PBMCs, taken less than 40 weeks after starting pembrolizumab. All receptors come from an adult with mismatch repair-deficient cancer. Both conserved end residues are part of each CDR3. Fields, in order: V gene, D gene, clone size, J gene, CDR3 DNA, CDR3 protein. A D gene is named only where the DNA matches it firmly. Clone size is shown for a subset of rows, as once, few, many or a class of expanded clone.

V gene: TRBV30
D gene: NA
clone size: NA
J gene: TRBJ1-1
CDR3 DNA: TGTGCCTGGCGAGGGAGCCCGATCGACACTGAAGCTTTCTTT
CDR3 protein: CAWRGSPIDTEAFF

V gene: TRBV30
D gene: NA
clone size: NA
J gene: TRBJ1-5
CDR3 DNA: TGTGCCTGGAGTGTATTCAGTGGCAATCAGCCCCAGCATTTT
CDR3 protein: CAWSVFSGNQPQHF

V gene: TRBV4-2
D gene: NA
clone size: medium-sized
J gene: TRBJ2-7
CDR3 DNA: TGTGCCAGCAGCTCTCGGGCCGGGAGAGGCTCCTACGAGCAGTACTTC
CDR3 protein: CASSSRAGRGSYEQYF

V gene: TRBV27
D gene: NA
clone size: NA
J gene: TRBJ2-1
CDR3 DNA: TGTGCCAGCAGTTTAAGAGGGAAAGGGTCTTACAATGAGCAGTTCTTC
CDR3 protein: CASSLRGKGSYNEQFF

V gene: TRBV25-1
D gene: NA
clone size: NA
J gene: TRBJ2-5
CDR3 DNA: TGTGCCAGCAGTGAGGGACATAGCGGGGAGACCCAGTACTTC
CDR3 protein: CASSEGHSGETQYF

V gene: TRBV10-1
D gene: TRBD2
clone size: NA
J gene: TRBJ2-2
CDR3 DNA: TGCGCCAGCAGTGAGTCCGGGGGGAGCACCGGGGAGCTGTTTTTT
CDR3 protein: CASSESGGSTGELFF

V gene: TRBV18
D gene: TRBD2
clone size: NA
J gene: TRBJ2-1
CDR3 DNA: TGTGCCACCAAAGAGGAGCGGGAGAGGTATGAGCAGTTCTTC
CDR3 protein: CATKEERERYEQFF

V gene: TRBV30
D gene: NA
clone size: NA
J gene: TRBJ1-2
CDR3 DNA: TGTGCCTGGTTGAGATCGACTGAGAGGTATGGCTACACCTTC
CDR3 protein: CAWLRSTERYGYTF

V gene: TRBV28
D gene: NA
clone size: NA
J gene: TRBJ2-3
CDR3 DNA: TGTGCCAGCAGTTTATCTGGCACAGATACGCAGTATTTT
CDR3 protein: CASSLSGTDTQYF

V gene: TRBV6-6
D gene: NA
clone size: NA
J gene: TRBJ1-1
CDR3 DNA: TGTGCCAGCAGGGTTACGGACACTGAAGCTTTCTTT
CDR3 protein: CASRVTDTEAFF

V gene: TRBV11-2
D gene: NA
clone size: NA
J gene: TRBJ2-6
CDR3 DNA: TGTGCCAGCAGCATTGACAACTCTGGGGCCAACGTCCTGACTTTC
CDR3 protein: CASSIDNSGANVLTF

V gene: TRBV15
D gene: NA
clone size: NA
J gene: TRBJ2-2
CDR3 DNA: TGTGCCACCAGCAGAGCACCAGGGATCGCCGCCACCGGGGAGCTGTTTTTT
CDR3 protein: CATSRAPGIAATGELFF

V gene: TRBV4-2
D gene: TRBD2
clone size: NA
J gene: TRBJ2-5
CDR3 DNA: TGTGCCAGCAGCCAGCTAGCGGGATACCTCGGGGAGACCCAGTACTTC
CDR3 protein: CASSQLAGYLGETQYF

V gene: TRBV5-1
D gene: NA
clone size: NA
J gene: TRBJ2-5
CDR3 DNA: TGCGCCAGCAGCTTGGGTTTCGGCCAAGAGACCCAGTACTTC
CDR3 protein: CASSLGFGQETQYF

V gene: TRBV5-1
D gene: NA
clone size: NA
J gene: TRBJ1-2
CDR3 DNA: TGCGCCAGCCTAGAGGTAACGTATGGCTACACCTTC
CDR3 protein: CASLEVTYGYTF

V gene: TRBV28
D gene: NA
clone size: once
J gene: TRBJ1-1
CDR3 DNA: TGTGCCAGCAGTTTCAGTAGGAGAGCTTTCTTT
CDR3 protein: CASSFSRRAFF

V gene: TRBV27
D gene: NA
clone size: NA
J gene: TRBJ2-7
CDR3 DNA: TGTGCCAGCAGTTTCCCCGGCTCCTACGAGCAGTACTTC
CDR3 protein: CASSFPGSYEQYF

V gene: TRBV28
D gene: NA
clone size: NA
J gene: TRBJ2-7
CDR3 DNA: TGTGCCAGCAACCCTGGCGGGGCTAGCTCCTACGAGCAGTACTTC
CDR3 protein: CASNPGGASSYEQYF

V gene: TRBV2
D gene: NA
clone size: NA
J gene: TRBJ1-5
CDR3 DNA: TGTGCCAGCAGTGCCCAAGGGGGGGGCAATCAGCCCCAGCATTTT
CDR3 protein: CASSAQGGGNQPQHF

V gene: TRBV13
D gene: TRBD1
clone size: few
J gene: TRBJ2-7
CDR3 DNA: TGTGCCAGCAGCCCGGAAGGGAGTCAGGGGGCGAGTGAGCAGTACTTC
CDR3 protein: CASSPEGSQGASEQYF

V gene: TRBV23-1
D gene: NA
clone size: NA
J gene: TRBJ2-5
CDR3 DNA: TGCGCCAGCAGTGGAGTCGATGGGGAGACCCAGTACTTC
CDR3 protein: CASSGVDGETQYF

V gene: TRBV5-1
D gene: NA
clone size: NA
J gene: TRBJ1-2
CDR3 DNA: TGCGCCAGCAGCTTGAATACAGGGACCACGGGCTACACCTTC
CDR3 protein: CASSLNTGTTGYTF

V gene: TRBV7-9
D gene: TRBD2
clone size: NA
J gene: TRBJ2-2
CDR3 DNA: TGTGCCAGCTGGGGAACCGGGACTAGGAACACCGGGGAGCTGTTTTTT
CDR3 protein: CASWGTGTRNTGELFF

V gene: TRBV6-1
D gene: NA
clone size: NA
J gene: TRBJ1-1
CDR3 DNA: TGTGCCAGCAGTGAATTGGAGGTAGGCACTGAAGCTTTCTTT
CDR3 protein: CASSELEVGTEAFF

V gene: TRBV14
D gene: TRBD1
clone size: NA
J gene: TRBJ2-7
CDR3 DNA: TGTGCCAGCAGCCAGCTGACGGGACAGTGGGGATACGAGCAGTACTTC
CDR3 protein: CASSQLTGQWGYEQYF